What follows are 6 T cell receptor beta chains derived from one specimen sequenced in a study of cytomegalovirus exposure and HLA in healthy donors. Only in-frame clones appear in the TCRdb table, and some are missing; sequencing was by immunoSEQ multiplex PCR. The table lists over 200,000 clones, almost 90% of them singletons. The sequencing sample was made of PBMCs. The receptors originated from a young woman in good health and CMV-seronegative.

J is TRBJ2-1 and V is TRBV27; 9 nucleotides line up with TRBD1. The CDR3 loop spans 17 amino acids. Germline V gene sequence: CDR1 MNHEY, CDR2 SMNVEV (reference sequence). Trimming removed 3 bases from V and 3 bases from J; junction bases left unmatched: 9. The CDR3 sequence: CASSFSPQGAYYNEQFF. The CDR3 nucleotides read TGTGCCAGCAGTTTCTCCCCACAGGGGGCATACTACAATGAGCAGTTCTTC.

The chain employs TRBV11-2 and TRBJ2-1; TRBD1 matches at 7 bases. V shed 7 bases and J 4 bases; nucleotides not matched to a gene: 10. CDR3 length equals 15 residues. Germline V gene sequence: CDR1 SGHAT, CDR2 FQNNGV. In DNA form, the CDR3 reads TGTGCCAGCAACGACGGGACAGAACATTACAATGAGCAGTTCTTC. Translating gives CASNDGTEHYNEQFF. Based on the CDR3 plus reference TRBV11-2 and TRBJ2-1, the full variable domain is EAGVAQSPRYKIIEKRQSVAFWCNPISGHATLYWYQQILGQGPKLLIQFQNNGVVDDSQLPKDRFSAERLKGVDSTLKIQPAKLEDSAVYLCASNDGTEHYNEQFFGPGTRLTVL.

This chain uses TRBV5-6 with TRBJ1-1, with 7 bases identical to TRBD1. CDR1 SGHDT and CDR2 YYEEEE come from the germline V gene. V was pared by 7 bases and J by 5 bases, with 5 bases of the junction left unmatched. CDR3 length equals 12 residues. Here the CDR3 reads CASLQGRTEAFF. CDR3 in DNA: TGTGCCAGCCTACAGGGGCGTACTGAAGCTTTCTTT.

The chain joins TRBV7-2 to TRBJ2-1; a possible D gene is TRBD1 (6 bases). This CDR3 has 15 residues. From germline, CDR1 is SGHTA and CDR2 FQGNSA. The ends were cut back, 5 bases at V and 8 bases at J, with 19 bases in the middle. CDR3: CASSPWWGPSDEQFF. In DNA form, the CDR3 reads TGTGCCAGCAGCCCCTGGTGGGGGCCTTCCGATGAGCAGTTCTTC.

This CDR3 is CASSSLQGTGELFF. Here the CDR3 DNA reads TGTGCCAGCAGCTCCCTACAGGGGACCGGGGAGCTGTTTTTT. This chain joins TRBV14 and TRBJ2-2; 7 positions agree with TRBD1. Germline-derived CDR1 and CDR2 are SGHDN and FVKESK. With 5 bases clipped from V and 5 bases from J, the junction kept 5 bases outside the gene matches. The CDR3 spans 14 residues.

This chain links TRBV7-8 with TRBJ2-7; 13 bases agree with TRBD2. The germline V gene encodes CDR1 SGHVS and CDR2 FQNEAQ. The CDR3 sequence is 15 residues long. J lost 3 bases, V lost 5 bases, and 4 bases had no gene match. Here the CDR3 reads CASSQGLAGNYEQYF. Here the CDR3 DNA reads TGTGCCAGCAGCCAGGGACTAGCGGGAAACTACGAGCAGTACTTC.